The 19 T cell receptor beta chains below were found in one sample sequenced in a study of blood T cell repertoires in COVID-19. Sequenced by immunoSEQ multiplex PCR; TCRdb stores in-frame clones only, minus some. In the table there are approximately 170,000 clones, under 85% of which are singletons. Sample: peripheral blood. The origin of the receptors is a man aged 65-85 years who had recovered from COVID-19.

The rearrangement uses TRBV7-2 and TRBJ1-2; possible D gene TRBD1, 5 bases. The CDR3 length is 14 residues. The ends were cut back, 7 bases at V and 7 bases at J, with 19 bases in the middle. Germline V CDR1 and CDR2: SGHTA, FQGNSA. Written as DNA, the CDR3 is TGTGCCAGCACCCTCTTAAATAGCCAGGGTGGCTACACCTTC. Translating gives CASTLLNSQGGYTF.

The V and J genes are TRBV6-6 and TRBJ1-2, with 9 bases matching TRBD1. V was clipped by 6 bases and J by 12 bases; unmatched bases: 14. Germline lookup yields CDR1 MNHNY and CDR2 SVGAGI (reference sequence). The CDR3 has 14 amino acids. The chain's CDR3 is CASSTPKGQGDDTF. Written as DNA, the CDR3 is TGTGCCAGCAGCACCCCCAAGGGACAGGGCGACGACACCTTC.

CDR3 coding DNA: TGTGCCAGCAGTCCCGAAACAGGGGGAGGAAACACTGAAGCTTTCTTT. Its translation is CASSPETGGGNTEAFF. The chain links TRBV27 to TRBJ1-1; 8 bases map to TRBD1. Germline V gene data show CDR1 as MNHEY and CDR2 as SMNVEV (reference sequence). The CDR3 covers 16 residues. V was clipped by 5 bases and J by 2 bases; unmatched bases: 10.

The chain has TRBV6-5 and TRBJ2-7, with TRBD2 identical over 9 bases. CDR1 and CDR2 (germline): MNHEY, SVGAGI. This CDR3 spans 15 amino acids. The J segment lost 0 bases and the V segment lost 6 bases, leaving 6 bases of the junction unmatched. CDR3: CASSSGLASSYEQYF. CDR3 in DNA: TGTGCCAGCAGCTCCGGACTAGCGAGCTCCTACGAGCAGTACTTC.

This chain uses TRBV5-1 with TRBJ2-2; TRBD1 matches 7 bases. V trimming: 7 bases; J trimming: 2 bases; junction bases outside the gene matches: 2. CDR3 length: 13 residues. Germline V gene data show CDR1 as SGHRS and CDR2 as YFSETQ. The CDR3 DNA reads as TGCGCCAGCTACAGGGGAAACACCGGGGAGCTGTTTTTT. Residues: CASYRGNTGELFF.

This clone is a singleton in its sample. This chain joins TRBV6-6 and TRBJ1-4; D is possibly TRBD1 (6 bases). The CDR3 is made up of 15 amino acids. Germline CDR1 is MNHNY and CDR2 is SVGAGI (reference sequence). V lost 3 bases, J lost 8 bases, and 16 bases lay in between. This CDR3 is CASSYSKGHGEKLFF. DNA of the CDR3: TGTGCCAGCAGTTATTCGAAGGGACATGGGGAAAAACTGTTTTTT.

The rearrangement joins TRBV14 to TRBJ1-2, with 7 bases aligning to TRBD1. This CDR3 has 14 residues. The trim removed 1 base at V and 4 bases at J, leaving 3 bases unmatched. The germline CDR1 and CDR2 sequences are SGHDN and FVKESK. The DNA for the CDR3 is TGTGCCAGCAGCCAAGGACAGGGTGGCTATGGCTACACCTTC. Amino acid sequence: CASSQGQGGYGYTF.

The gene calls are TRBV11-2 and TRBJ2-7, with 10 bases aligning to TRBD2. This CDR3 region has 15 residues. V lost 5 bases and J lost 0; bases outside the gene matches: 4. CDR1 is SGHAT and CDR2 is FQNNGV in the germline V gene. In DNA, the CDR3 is TGTGCCAGCAGCCCCCGGACTAGCGGCTCCTACGAGCAGTACTTC. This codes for CASSPRTSGSYEQYF.

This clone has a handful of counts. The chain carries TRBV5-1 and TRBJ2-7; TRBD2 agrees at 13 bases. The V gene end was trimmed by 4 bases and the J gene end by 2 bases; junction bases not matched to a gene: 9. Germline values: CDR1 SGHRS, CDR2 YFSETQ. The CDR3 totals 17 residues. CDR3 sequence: CASSVGTSGILPYEQYF. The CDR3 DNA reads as TGCGCCAGCAGCGTGGGGACTAGCGGGATTCTCCCCTACGAGCAGTACTTC.

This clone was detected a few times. CDR3 amino acids: CASSLGADISGNTIYF. As DNA, the CDR3 is TGTGCCAGCAGCTTGGGGGCAGATATCTCTGGAAACACCATATATTTT. The chain has TRBV5-4 and TRBJ1-3; D gene ambiguous. V was cut by 0 bases and J by 0 bases, with 10 bases left in between. Germline V gene data show CDR1 as SGHNT and CDR2 as YYREEE (reference sequence). CDR3 length: 16 amino acids.

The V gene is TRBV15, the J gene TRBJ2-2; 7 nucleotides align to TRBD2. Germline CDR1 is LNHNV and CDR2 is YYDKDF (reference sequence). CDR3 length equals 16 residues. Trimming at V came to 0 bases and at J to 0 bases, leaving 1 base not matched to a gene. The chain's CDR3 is CATSREAGSNTGELFF. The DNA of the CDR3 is TGTGCCACCAGCAGAGAAGCGGGATCGAACACCGGGGAGCTGTTTTTT.

The CDR3 here is CASSEGTSGRNEQFF. CDR3 nucleotide sequence: TGTGCCAGTAGTGAGGGGACTAGCGGGAGGAATGAGCAGTTCTTC. V usage is TRBV19 and J usage is TRBJ2-1, with 15 bases matching TRBD2. The CDR3 runs to 15 residues. Trimming removed 5 bases from V and 7 bases from J; junction bases left unmatched: 3. CDR1 and CDR2 from the germline V gene are LNHDA and SQIVND (reference sequence).

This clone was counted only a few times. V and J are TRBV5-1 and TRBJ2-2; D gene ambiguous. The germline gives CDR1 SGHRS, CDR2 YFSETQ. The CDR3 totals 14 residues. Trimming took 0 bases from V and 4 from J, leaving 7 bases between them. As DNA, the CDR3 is TGCGCCAGCAGCTTGGGGCAAAGCACCGGGGAGCTGTTTTTT. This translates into CASSLGQSTGELFF.

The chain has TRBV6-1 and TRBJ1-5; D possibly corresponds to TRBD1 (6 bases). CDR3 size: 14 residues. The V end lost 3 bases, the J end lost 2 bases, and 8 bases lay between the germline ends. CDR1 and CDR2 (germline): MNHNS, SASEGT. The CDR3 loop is CASSEGAGNQPQHF. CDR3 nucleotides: TGTGCCAGCAGTGAGGGGGCGGGCAATCAGCCCCAGCATTTT.

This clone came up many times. The CDR3 DNA reads as TGTGCCAGCAGTTTAGGACAGGGGGTAGAATCACCCCTCCACTTT. Amino acid sequence: CASSLGQGVESPLHF. The chain couples TRBV28 to TRBJ1-6, with 10 bases lining up with TRBD1. After removal of 2 bases from V and 10 bases from J, the junction contained 5 bases not matched to a gene. Germline loops: CDR1 MDHEN, CDR2 SYDVKM. The CDR3 is 15 amino acids.

CDR3 in DNA: TGTGCCTGGAGTGCTAGCGGGACGGAGACCCAGTACTTC. This codes for CAWSASGTETQYF. The V call is TRBV30, the J call TRBJ2-5; 9 nucleotides agree with TRBD2. The ends lost 1 base at V and 5 bases at J; junction bases unmatched: 2. CDR1 GTSNPN and CDR2 SVGIG come from the germline V gene (reference sequence). CDR3 length: 13 amino acids.

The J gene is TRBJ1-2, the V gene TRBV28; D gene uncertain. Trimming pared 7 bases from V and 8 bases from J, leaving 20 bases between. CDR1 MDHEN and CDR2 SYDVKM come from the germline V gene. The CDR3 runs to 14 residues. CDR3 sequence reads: CASKRLGATGGYTF. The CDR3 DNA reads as TGTGCCAGCAAGCGACTTGGAGCCACCGGGGGCTACACCTTC.

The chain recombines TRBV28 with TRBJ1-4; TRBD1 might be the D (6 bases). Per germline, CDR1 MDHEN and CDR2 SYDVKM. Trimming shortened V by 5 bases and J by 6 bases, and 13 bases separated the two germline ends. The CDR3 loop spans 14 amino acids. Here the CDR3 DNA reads TGTGCCAGCAGTCCTCCCAGGGGATATGAAAAACTGTTTTTT. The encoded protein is CASSPPRGYEKLFF.

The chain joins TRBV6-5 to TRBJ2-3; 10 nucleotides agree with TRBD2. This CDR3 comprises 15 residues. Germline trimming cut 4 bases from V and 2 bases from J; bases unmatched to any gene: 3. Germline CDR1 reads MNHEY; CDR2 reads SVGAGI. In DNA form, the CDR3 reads TGTGCCAGCAGTTTGACTAGCGGGTTCACAGATACGCAGTATTTT. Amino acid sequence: CASSLTSGFTDTQYF.